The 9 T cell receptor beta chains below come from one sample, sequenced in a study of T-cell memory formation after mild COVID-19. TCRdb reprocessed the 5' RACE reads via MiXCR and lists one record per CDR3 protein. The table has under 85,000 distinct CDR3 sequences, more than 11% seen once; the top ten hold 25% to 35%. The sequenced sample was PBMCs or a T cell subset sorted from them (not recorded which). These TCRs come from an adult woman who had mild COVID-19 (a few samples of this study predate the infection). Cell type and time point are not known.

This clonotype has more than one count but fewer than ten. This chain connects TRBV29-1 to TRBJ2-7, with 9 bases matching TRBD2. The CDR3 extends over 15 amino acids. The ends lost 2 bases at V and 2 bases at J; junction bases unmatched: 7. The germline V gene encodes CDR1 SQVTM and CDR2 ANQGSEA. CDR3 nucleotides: TGCAGCGTTGAAATCGCGGCTAGCGGGACCTACGAGCAGTACTTC. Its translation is CSVEIAASGTYEQYF.

The CDR3, as DNA: TGCGCCAGCAGCTACCGGGACAGGAGCACAGATACGCAGTATTTT. It yields the protein CASSYRDRSTDTQYF. V is TRBV5-1 and J is TRBJ2-3; 8 bases are shared with TRBD1. V shed 3 bases and J 0 bases; nucleotides not matched to a gene: 3. The CDR3 spans 15 residues. Germline loops: CDR1 SGHRS, CDR2 YFSETQ.

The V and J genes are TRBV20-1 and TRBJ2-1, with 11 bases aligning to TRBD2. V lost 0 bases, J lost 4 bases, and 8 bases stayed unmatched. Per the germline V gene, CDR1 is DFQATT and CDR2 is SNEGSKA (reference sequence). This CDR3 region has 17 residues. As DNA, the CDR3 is TGCAGTGCTAGAGATGGGTTAGGGACTAGCGGTTACAATGAGCAGTTCTTC. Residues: CSARDGLGTSGYNEQFF.

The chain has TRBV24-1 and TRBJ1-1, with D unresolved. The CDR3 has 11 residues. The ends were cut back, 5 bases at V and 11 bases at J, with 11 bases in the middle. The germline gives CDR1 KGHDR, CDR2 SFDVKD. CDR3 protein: CATSAGSYAFF. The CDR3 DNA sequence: TGTGCCACCAGTGCGGGTTCCTATGCTTTCTTT.

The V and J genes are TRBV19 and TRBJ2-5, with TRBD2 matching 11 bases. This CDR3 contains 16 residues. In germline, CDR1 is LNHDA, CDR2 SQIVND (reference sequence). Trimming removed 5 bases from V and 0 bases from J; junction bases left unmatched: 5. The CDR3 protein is CASSPRTSGYQETQYF. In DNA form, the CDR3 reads TGTGCCAGTAGTCCCCGGACTAGCGGGTACCAAGAGACCCAGTACTTC.

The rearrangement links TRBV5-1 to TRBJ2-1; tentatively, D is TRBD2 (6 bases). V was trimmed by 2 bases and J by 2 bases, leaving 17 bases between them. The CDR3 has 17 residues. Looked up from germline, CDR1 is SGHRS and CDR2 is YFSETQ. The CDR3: CASSFQSGTLTYNEQFF. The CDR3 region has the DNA TGCGCCAGCAGCTTCCAATCCGGGACTCTAACCTACAATGAGCAGTTCTTC.

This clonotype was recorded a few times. CDR3 DNA: TGCGCCAGCAGCCAAGATCACCCGGACAGGAATTCCTACAATGAGCAGTTCTTC. This codes for CASSQDHPDRNSYNEQFF. The rearrangement uses TRBV4-3 and TRBJ2-1; 7 bases are a match to TRBD1. After removal of 0 bases from V and 1 base from J, the junction contained 9 bases not matched to a gene. The CDR3 consists of 18 residues. Germline V gene sequence: CDR1 LGHNA, CDR2 YSLEER.

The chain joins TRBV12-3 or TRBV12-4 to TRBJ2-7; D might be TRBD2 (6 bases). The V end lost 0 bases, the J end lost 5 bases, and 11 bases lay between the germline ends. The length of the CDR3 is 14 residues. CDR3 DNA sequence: TGTGCCAGCAGTTTAGCAGGGTGGAGGGACGAGCAGTACTTC. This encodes CASSLAGWRDEQYF.

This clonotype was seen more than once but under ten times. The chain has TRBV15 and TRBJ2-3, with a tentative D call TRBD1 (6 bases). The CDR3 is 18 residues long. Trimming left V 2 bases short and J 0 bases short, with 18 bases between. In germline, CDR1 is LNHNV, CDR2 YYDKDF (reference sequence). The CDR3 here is CATSRRYGDMASTDTQYF. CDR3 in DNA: TGTGCCACCAGCAGACGTTACGGGGACATGGCTAGCACAGATACGCAGTATTTT.